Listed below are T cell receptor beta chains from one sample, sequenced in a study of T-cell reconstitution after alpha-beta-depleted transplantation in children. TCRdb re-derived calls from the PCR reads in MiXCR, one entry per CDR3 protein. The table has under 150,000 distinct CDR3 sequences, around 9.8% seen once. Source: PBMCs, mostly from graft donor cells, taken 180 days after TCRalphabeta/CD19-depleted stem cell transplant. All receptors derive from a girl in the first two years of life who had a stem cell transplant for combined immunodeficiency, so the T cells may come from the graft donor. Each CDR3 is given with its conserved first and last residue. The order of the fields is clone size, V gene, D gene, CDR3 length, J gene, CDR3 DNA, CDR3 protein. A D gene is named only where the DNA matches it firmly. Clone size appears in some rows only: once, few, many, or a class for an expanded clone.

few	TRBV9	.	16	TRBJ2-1	TGTGCCAGCAGCGTAGACCCCGGGTTCGTATGGGATGAGCAGTTCTTC	CASSVDPGFVWDEQFF
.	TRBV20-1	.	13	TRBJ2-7	TGCAGTGCACGGACACCGAGCTCCTACGAGCAGTACTTC	CSARTPSSYEQYF
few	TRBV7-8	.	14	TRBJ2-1	TGTGCCAGCAGCTTAGACGGCGGCGGGAACGAGCAGTTCTTC	CASSLDGGGNEQFF
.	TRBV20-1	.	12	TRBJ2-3	TGCAGTGCTAAGGGGGTCACAGATACGCAGTATTTT	CSAKGVTDTQYF
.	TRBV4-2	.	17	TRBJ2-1	TGTGCCAGCAGCCAAGCACAACACCGGGACTCCCACAATGAGCAGTTCTTC	CASSQAQHRDSHNEQFF
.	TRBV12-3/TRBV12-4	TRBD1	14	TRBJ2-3	TGTGCCAGCAGTACGACAGGGGCGGCAGATACGCAGTATTTT	CASSTTGAADTQYF
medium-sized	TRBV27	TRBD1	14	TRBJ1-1	TGTGCCAGCAGTCAAACAGGGGGCTACACTGAAGCTTTCTTT	CASSQTGGYTEAFF
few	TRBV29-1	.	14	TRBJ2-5	TGCAGCGTTGAAAACATAGGGGCCGATGAGACCCAGTACTTC	CSVENIGADETQYF
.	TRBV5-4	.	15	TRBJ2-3	TGTGCCAGCAGCTTGGGGCCGGGTGCTACAGATACGCAGTATTTT	CASSLGPGATDTQYF
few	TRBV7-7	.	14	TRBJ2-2	TGTGCCAGCAGCAATCGCGCGGGTACCGGGGAGCTGTTTTTT	CASSNRAGTGELFF
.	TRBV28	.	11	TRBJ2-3	TGTGCCAGCAGTTTCGCAGATACGCAGTATTTT	CASSFADTQYF
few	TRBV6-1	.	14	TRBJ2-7	TGTGCCAGCAGTGACGGACAGCCGAACTACGAGCAGTACTTC	CASSDGQPNYEQYF
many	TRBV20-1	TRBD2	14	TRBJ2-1	TGCAGTGCTGGAGCTAGCGGACCCTACAATGAGCAGTTCTTC	CSAGASGPYNEQFF
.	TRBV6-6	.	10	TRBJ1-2	TGTGCCAGCAGTTTATGGGGCTACACCTTC	CASSLWGYTF
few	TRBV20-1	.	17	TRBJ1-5	TGCAGTGCTAGAGATCCCGGGGGCCGCTGGGGCAATCAGCCCCAGCATTTT	CSARDPGGRWGNQPQHF
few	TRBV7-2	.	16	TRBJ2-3	TGTGCCAGCAGCTCCCCTAGTCGTTCTAGCACAGATACGCAGTATTTT	CASSSPSRSSTDTQYF
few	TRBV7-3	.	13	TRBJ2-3	TGTGCCAGCAGCTTAACCGGCACAGATACGCAGTATTTT	CASSLTGTDTQYF
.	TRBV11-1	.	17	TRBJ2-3	TGTGCCAGCAGCAACCCCGGGGCAGGGGTTAACACAGATACGCAGTATTTT	CASSNPGAGVNTDTQYF
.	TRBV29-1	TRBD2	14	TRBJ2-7	TGCAGCGTTGGGAAGGGACTAGCGGGGTACGAGCAGTACTTC	CSVGKGLAGYEQYF
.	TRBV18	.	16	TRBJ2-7	TGTGCCAGCTCACCAGGATTGGGGGGGCTCGCCTACGAGCAGTACTTC	CASSPGLGGLAYEQYF
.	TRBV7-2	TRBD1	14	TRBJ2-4	TGTGCCAGCAGCAAGGGACAGGGGGGGAACATTCAGTACTTC	CASSKGQGGNIQYF
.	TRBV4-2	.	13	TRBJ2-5	TGTGCCATGGGCCCCGAGTTCCACGAGACCCAGTACTTC	CAMGPEFHETQYF
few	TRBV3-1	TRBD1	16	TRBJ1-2	TGTGCCAGCAGGCCCCTCTGGGACAGGGGTTACTATGGCTACACCTTC	CASRPLWDRGYYGYTF
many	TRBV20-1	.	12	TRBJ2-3	TGCAGTGCTCCACGAGACGGTGGTACGCAGTATTTT	CSAPRDGGTQYF
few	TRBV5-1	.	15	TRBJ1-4	TGCGCCAGCAGCTTGTTCCCCGCAACTAATGAAAAACTGTTTTTT	CASSLFPATNEKLFF
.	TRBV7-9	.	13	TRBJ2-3	TGTGCCAGCAGGGGGGGCCGCACAGATACGCAGTATTTT	CASRGGRTDTQYF
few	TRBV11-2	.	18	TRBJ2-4	TGTGCCAGCAGCTCCTATACGGGACCCTCGAGGGACAAAAACATTCAGTACTTC	CASSSYTGPSRDKNIQYF
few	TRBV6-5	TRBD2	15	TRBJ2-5	TGTGCCAGCAGTTACGTGGCGGGGGGTGCGGAGACCCAGTACTTC	CASSYVAGGAETQYF
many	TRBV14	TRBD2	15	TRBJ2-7	TGTGCCAGCAGCCGCACGGGACTAGCGGGAGGGGAGCAGTACTTC	CASSRTGLAGGEQYF
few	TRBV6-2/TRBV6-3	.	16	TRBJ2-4	TGTGCCAGCAGTTATATCCCGCAGCTAGCCAAAAACATTCAGTACTTC	CASSYIPQLAKNIQYF
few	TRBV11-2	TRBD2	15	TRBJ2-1	TGTGCCAGCAGCCACCAAGCTAGCGGGAAAAATGAGCAGTTCTTC	CASSHQASGKNEQFF
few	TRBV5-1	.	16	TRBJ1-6	TGCGCCAGCAGCTTGGCCCCCACAGGGTCCAATTCACCCCTCCACTTT	CASSLAPTGSNSPLHF
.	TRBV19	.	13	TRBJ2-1	TGTGCCAGTAGTATCCGCAGGGTTGATGAGCAGTTCTTC	CASSIRRVDEQFF
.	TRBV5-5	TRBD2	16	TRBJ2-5	TGTGCCAGCAGCCCCCCGGGGGGTGGGATCGCAGAGACCCAGTACTTC	CASSPPGGGIAETQYF
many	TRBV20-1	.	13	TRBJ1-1	TGCAGTGCCAAGGGGGGGCAGAACACTGAAGCTTTCTTT	CSAKGGQNTEAFF
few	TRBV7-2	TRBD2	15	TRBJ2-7	TGTGCCAGCAGCCAGACTAGCGGGAGCAATTGGGAGCAGTACTTC	CASSQTSGSNWEQYF
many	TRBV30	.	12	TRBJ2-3	TGTGCCTGGAGTGAGGGCCCAGATACGCAGTATTTT	CAWSEGPDTQYF
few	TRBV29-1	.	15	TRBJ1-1	TGCAGCGTTGGAGACACCCTAGGCATGAACACTGAAGCTTTCTTT	CSVGDTLGMNTEAFF
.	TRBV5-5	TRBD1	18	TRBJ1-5	TGTGCCAGCAGCTTGATAATCGGAACAGGGGCGCTGGATCAGCCCCAGCATTTT	CASSLIIGTGALDQPQHF
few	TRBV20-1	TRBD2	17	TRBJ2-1	TGCAGTGCTAATCAAAAAGCGGGAGAGGGGTACTGGAATGAGCAGTTCTTC	CSANQKAGEGYWNEQFF
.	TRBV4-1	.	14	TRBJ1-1	TGCGCCAGCAGCCAAGATGGGGGGTACACTGAAGCTTTCTTT	CASSQDGGYTEAFF
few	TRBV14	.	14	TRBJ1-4	TGTGCCAGCAGCCTCTTCGGACTGAATGAAAAACTGTTTTTT	CASSLFGLNEKLFF
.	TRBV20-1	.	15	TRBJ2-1	TGCAGTGCTAGAGATGGGCTAGCTGCCTACAATGAGCAGTTCTTC	CSARDGLAAYNEQFF